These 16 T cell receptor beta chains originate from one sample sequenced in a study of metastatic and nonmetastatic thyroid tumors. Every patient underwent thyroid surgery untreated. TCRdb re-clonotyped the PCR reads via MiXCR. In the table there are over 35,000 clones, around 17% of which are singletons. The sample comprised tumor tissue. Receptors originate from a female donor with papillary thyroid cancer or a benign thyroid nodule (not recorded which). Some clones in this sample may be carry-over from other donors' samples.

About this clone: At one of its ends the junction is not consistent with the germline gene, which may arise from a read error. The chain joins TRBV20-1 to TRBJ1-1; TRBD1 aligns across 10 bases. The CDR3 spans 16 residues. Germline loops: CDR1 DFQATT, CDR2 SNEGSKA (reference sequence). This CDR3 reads CIARDLDRGTNTEAFF. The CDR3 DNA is TGCATTGCTAGAGACTTGGACAGGGGGACTAACACTGAAGCTTTCTTT.

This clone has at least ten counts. The CDR3 DNA follows: TGCGCCAGCAGCCAAGATTCGTACAGGGGGGGACGGACCCAGTACTTC. Amino acid sequence: CASSQDSYRGGRTQYF. This chain connects TRBV4-1 to TRBJ2-5; D perhaps matches TRBD1 (8 bases). The CDR3 is 16 amino acids. Germline V gene data show CDR1 as MGHRA and CDR2 as YSYEKL. Trimming took 0 bases from V and 7 from J, leaving 18 bases between them.

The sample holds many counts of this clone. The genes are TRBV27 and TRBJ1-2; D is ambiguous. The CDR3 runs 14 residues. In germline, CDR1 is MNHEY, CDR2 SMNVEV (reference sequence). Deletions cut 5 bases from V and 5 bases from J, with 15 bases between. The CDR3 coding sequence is TGTGCCAGCAGTCCTAGAGGAAGGGCGTATGGCTACACCTTC. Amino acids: CASSPRGRAYGYTF.

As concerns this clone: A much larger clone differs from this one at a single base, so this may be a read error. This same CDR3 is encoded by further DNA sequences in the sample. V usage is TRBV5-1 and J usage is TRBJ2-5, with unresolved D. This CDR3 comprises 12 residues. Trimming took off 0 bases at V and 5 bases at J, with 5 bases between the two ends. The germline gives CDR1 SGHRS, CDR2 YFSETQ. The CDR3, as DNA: TGCGCCAGCAGCTTGGTTTCCGAGACCCAGTACTTC. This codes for CASSLVSETQYF.

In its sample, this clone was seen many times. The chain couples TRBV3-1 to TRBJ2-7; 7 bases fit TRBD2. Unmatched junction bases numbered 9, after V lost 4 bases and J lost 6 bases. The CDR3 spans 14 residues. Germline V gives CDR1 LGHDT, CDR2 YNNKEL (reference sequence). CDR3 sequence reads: CASSPHGLGREQYF. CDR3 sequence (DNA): TGTGCCAGCAGCCCGCACGGACTAGGGCGCGAGCAGTACTTC.

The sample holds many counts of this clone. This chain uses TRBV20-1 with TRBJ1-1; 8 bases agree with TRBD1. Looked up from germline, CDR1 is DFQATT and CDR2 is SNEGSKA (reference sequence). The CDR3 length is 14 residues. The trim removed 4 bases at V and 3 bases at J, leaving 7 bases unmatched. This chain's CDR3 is CSAKSRGLDTEAFF. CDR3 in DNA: TGCAGTGCTAAATCCAGGGGGCTTGACACTGAAGCTTTCTTT.

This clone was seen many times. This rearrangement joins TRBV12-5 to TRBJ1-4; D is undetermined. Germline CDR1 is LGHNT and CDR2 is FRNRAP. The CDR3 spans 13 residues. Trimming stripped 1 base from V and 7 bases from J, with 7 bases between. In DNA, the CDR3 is TGTGCTAGTGGTTTGGGTCTCAGTGAAAAACTGTTTTTT. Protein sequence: CASGLGLSEKLFF.

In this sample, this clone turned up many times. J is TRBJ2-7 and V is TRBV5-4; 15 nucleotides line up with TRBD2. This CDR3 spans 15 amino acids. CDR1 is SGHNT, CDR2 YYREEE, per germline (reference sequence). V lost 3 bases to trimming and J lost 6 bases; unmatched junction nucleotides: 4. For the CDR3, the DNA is TGTGCCAGCAGCTCCGCGGGACTAGCGGGAGGCGAGCAGTACTTC. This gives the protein CASSSAGLAGGEQYF.

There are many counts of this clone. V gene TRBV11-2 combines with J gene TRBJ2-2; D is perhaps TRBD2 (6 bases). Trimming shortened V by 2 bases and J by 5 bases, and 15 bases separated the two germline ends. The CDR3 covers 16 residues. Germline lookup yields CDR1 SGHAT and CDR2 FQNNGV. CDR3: CASSLSPGRMTGELFF. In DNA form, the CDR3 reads TGTGCCAGCAGCTTATCCCCCGGGAGAATGACCGGGGAGCTGTTTTTT.

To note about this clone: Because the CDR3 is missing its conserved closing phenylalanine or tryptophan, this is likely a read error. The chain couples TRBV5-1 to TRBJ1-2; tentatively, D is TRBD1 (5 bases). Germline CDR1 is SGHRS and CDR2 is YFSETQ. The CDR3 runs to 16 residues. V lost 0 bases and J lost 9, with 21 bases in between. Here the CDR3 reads CASSLECSGGANCYTL. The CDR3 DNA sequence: TGCGCCAGCAGCTTGGAGTGTTCTGGAGGGGCGAACTGCTACACCCTC.

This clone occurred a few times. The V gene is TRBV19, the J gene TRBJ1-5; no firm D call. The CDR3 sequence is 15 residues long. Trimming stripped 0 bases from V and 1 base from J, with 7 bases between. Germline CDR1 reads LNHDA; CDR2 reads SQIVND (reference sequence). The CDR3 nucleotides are TGTGCCAGTAGTATAGAAGCCAGAAGCAATCAGCCCCAGCATTTT. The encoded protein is CASSIEARSNQPQHF.

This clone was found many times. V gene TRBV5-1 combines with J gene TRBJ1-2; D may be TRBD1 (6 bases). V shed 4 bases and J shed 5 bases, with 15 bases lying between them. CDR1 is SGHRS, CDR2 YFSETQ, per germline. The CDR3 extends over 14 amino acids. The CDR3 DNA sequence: TGCGCCAGCAGCCCGACTAATACAGGGTATGGCTACACCTTC. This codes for CASSPTNTGYGYTF.

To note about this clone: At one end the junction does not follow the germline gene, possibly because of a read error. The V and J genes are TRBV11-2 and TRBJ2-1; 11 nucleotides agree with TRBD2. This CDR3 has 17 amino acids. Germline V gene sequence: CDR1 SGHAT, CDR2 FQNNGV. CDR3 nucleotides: TGTGTCAGCATCCAGCGAGGAGGCACTAGCGGGAGAAATGAGCAGTTCTTC. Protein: CVSIQRGGTSGRNEQFF.

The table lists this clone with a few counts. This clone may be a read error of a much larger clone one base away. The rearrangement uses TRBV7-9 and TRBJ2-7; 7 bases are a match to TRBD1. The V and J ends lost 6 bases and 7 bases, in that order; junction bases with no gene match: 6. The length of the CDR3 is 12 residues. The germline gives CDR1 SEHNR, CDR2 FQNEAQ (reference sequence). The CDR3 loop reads CASSFTGAEQYF. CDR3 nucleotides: TGTGCCAGCAGTTTCACAGGGGCAGAGCAGTACTTC. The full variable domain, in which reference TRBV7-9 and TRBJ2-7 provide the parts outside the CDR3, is DTGVSQNPRHKITKRGQNVTFRCDPISEHNRLYWYRQTLGQGPEFLTYFQNEAQLEKSRLLSDRFSAERPKGSFSTLEIQRTEQGDSAMYLCASSFTGAEQYFGPGTRLTVT.

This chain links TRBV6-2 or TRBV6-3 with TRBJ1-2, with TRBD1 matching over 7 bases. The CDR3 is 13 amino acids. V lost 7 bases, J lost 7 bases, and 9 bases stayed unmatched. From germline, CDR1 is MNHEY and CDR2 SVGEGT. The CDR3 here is CASILSDRAGYTF. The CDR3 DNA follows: TGTGCCAGCATTTTATCCGACAGGGCTGGCTACACCTTC.

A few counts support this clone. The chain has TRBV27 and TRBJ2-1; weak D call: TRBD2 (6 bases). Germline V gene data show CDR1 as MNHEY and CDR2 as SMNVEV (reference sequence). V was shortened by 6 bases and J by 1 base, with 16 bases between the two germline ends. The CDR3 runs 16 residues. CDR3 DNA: TGTGCCAGCAGCCACAGGACTACCTATTCCTACAATGAGCAGTTCTTC. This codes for CASSHRTTYSYNEQFF.